In this sample, the clone carrying this T cell receptor beta chain turned up a few times. TCRdb analysed the RT-PCR reads with MiXCR anew, one entry per CDR3 protein. Of hundreds of thousands of distinct CDR3 sequences in the sample, roughly 16% were seen once. This specimen belongs to a study of patients and donors after allogeneic stem cell transplantation. V was shortened by 0 bases and J by 2 bases, with 10 bases between the two germline ends. This CDR3 has 15 residues. In germline, CDR1 is SGHRS, CDR2 YFSETQ. Specimen: blood, either unsorted or a sorted T cell fraction (not recorded which). V is TRBV5-1 and J is TRBJ2-3, with D unclear. This TCR was recovered from a human donor who was either an allogeneic HSCT recipient or a stem cell or donor lymphocyte infusion donor (not recorded which). It is not recorded whose cells these are; they may come from a transplant donor. CDR3 in amino acids: CASSLGSVTTDTQYF. The CDR3 DNA is TGCGCCAGCAGCTTGGGGTCAGTTACCACAGATACGCAGTATTTT.